The rows below give T cell receptor beta chains drawn from one sample of a study of shared clonotypes between healthy human individuals. Measured with immunoSEQ multiplex PCR; TCRdb has only the in-frame clones, and not every one. Altogether over 400,000 clones are present, more than 75% being singletons, with the ten largest covering 12%. The sequencing sample was made of PBMCs. The source of these receptors is a woman aged 35 to 49 in good health. Some clones in this sample may be carry-over from other donors' samples. CDR3s include the opening cysteine and the closing phenylalanine or tryptophan. Only some rows state a clone size, as once, few, many or a class for expanded clones.

CDR3 protein,V gene,J gene,clone size
CASSYPSSGNTDTQYF,TRBV6-6,TRBJ2-3,-
CASSSTGGRDTQYF,TRBV7-3,TRBJ2-3,-
CASSWGGDRATGELFF,TRBV7-7,TRBJ2-2,-
CASGLGTSGGAETQYF,TRBV12-5,TRBJ2-3,-
CASSFVIRGDPEKLFF,TRBV28,TRBJ1-4,-
CASSLIHGGDTQYF,TRBV7-3,TRBJ2-3,-
CASSWPGQGSTEAFF,TRBV5-4,TRBJ1-1,-
CASSLGGTVLREQYF,TRBV5-8,TRBJ2-7,-
CASSLEGAGVREQYF,TRBV7-2,TRBJ2-7,-
CASSLGGDQPQHF,TRBV5-1,TRBJ1-5,-
CASSYRHNQVGQYF,TRBV6-5,TRBJ2-7,-
CASSYPAGEQFF,TRBV6-6,TRBJ2-1,-
CASSEGAGGNDEQFF,TRBV6-4,TRBJ2-1,few
CAWRPPMENEQFF,TRBV30,TRBJ2-1,-
CASTPPSLRETQYF,TRBV2,TRBJ2-5,-
CASSSRFTGGTVDTQYF,TRBV2,TRBJ2-3,-
CASSQLNRKLNTEAFF,TRBV23-1,TRBJ1-1,few
CASSPRTSGIGEQYF,TRBV7-2,TRBJ2-7,once
CASSRDASNTGELFF,TRBV7-3,TRBJ2-2,once
CASAGASADQETQYF,TRBV5-1,TRBJ2-5,-
CASSLGTVKEKLFF,TRBV5-1,TRBJ1-4,once
CSAPDPDTQYF,TRBV20-1,TRBJ2-3,-
CASSFFQPGGAREKLFF,TRBV5-6,TRBJ1-4,few
CASSRAGWYGYTF,TRBV7-9,TRBJ1-2,-
CATSRAPGRETQYF,TRBV15,TRBJ2-5,once
CASSILGQRNTEAFF,TRBV19,TRBJ1-1,-
CASSLDGPGGADQPQHF,TRBV11-2,TRBJ1-5,-
CASSLGLAGNYEQYF,TRBV18,TRBJ2-7,once
CASSLELAAYNEQFF,TRBV19,TRBJ2-1,-
CASSYRTSGTDTQYF,TRBV27,TRBJ2-3,-
CASSERDRGGEQYF,TRBV6-1,TRBJ2-7,-
CASSPAGFSYEQYF,TRBV7-8,TRBJ2-7,-
CASSARLADVEETQYF,TRBV10-1,TRBJ2-5,-
CASSQGTSGRAAAKNIQYF,TRBV4-1,TRBJ2-4,-
CASRGLAGYNGQFF,TRBV5-1,TRBJ2-1,-
CASSPTRGSSYEQYF,TRBV10-2,TRBJ2-7,-
CASSHRDRPGLAGGPPYEQYF,TRBV14,TRBJ2-7,-
CASSSTLGQRNSSSYEQYF,TRBV11-2,TRBJ2-7,-
CSVAAGWDTGELFF,TRBV29-1,TRBJ2-2,-
CASSPRLAVNTGELFF,TRBV9,TRBJ2-2,-
CASSRGAISNIQYF,TRBV19,TRBJ2-4,-
CASSIVYRSYGYTF,TRBV19,TRBJ1-2,-
CASSLEGHTDTQYF,TRBV5-1,TRBJ2-3,once
CASSATGTNEQFF,TRBV18,TRBJ2-1,-
CASSLRERSGTRTYEQYF,TRBV7-2,TRBJ2-7,-
CASSFNRVGTEQYF,TRBV27,TRBJ2-7,-
CASSPRGRGDYEQYF,TRBV18,TRBJ2-7,once
CASSQGATGREAFF,TRBV4-2,TRBJ1-1,-
CASSSQTAGAQETQYF,TRBV5-1,TRBJ2-5,-
CASKTGASSGNTIYF,TRBV2,TRBJ1-3,-